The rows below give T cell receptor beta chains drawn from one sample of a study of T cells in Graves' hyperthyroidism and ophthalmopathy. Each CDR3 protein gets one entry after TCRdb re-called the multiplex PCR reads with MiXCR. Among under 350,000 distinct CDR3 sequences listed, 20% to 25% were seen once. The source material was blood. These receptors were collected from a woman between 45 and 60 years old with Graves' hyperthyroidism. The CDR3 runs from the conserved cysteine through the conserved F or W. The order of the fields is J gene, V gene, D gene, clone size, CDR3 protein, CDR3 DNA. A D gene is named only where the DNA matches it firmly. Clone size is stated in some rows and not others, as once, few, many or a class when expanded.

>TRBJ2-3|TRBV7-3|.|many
CASSLDRFSTDTQYF
TGTGCCAGCAGCTTAGACAGGTTTAGCACAGATACGCAGTATTTT
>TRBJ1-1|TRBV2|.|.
CASSQLLSGDEAFF
TGTGCCAGCAGCCAATTGTTATCAGGGGACGAAGCTTTCTTT
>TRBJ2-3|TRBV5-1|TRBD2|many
CASSSPAGGYTDTQYF
TGCGCCAGCAGCTCCCCCGCGGGAGGGTACACAGATACGCAGTATTTT
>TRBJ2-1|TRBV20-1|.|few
CSAPPTTDNEQFF
TGCAGTGCTCCCCCTACGACAGACAATGAGCAGTTCTTC
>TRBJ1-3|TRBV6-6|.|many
CASSYSSQGLGNTIYF
TGTGCCAGCAGTTACTCGAGCCAGGGGTTAGGAAACACCATATATTTT
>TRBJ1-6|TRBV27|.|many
CASTWGQRSSPLHF
TGTGCCAGCACCTGGGGACAAAGGAGTTCACCCCTCCACTTT
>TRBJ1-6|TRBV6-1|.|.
CASSEPGRALLHF
TGTGCCAGCAGTGAACCAGGGAGAGCACTCCTCCACTTT
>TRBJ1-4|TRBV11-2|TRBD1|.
CASSFVGGGEKLFF
TGTGCCAGCAGCTTTGTAGGGGGCGGTGAAAAACTGTTTTTT
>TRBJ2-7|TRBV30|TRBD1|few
CACRQGFYEQYF
TGTGCCTGCCGACAGGGGTTCTACGAGCAGTACTTC
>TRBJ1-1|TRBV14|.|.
CASSLNRIRETEAFF
TGTGCCAGCAGCTTAAACCGGATTAGGGAGACTGAAGCTTTCTTT
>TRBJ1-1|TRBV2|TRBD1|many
CASSRRGQGRMNTEAFF
TGTGCCAGCAGCCGAAGAGGACAGGGGAGGATGAACACTGAAGCTTTCTTT
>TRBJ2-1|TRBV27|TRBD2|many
CASSRLGAGTNEQFF
TGTGCCAGCAGCCGCCTTGGAGCGGGAACAAATGAGCAGTTCTTC
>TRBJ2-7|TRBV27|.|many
CASSLERRGEQYF
TGTGCCAGCAGTTTAGAACGGCGGGGCGAGCAGTACTTC
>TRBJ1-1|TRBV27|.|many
CASRFRGGKPEAFF
TGTGCCAGCAGATTCAGGGGTGGTAAACCTGAAGCTTTCTTT
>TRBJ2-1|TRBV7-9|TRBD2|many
CASSLVGPLDERGGRNEQFF
TGTGCCAGCAGCTTAGTGGGCCCCCTTGATGAGCGGGGGGGCAGGAATGAGCAGTTCTTC
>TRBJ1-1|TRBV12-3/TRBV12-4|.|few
CASSLATGGTEAFF
TGTGCCAGCAGTTTAGCGACAGGTGGCACTGAAGCTTTCTTT
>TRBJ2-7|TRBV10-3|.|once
CAIGRSRYEQYF
TGTGCCATCGGGCGGAGCAGGTACGAGCAGTACTTC
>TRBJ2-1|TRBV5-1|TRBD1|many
CASRFRDRILSSYNEQFF
TGCGCCAGCAGGTTCCGGGACAGGATCTTAAGCTCCTACAATGAGCAGTTCTTC
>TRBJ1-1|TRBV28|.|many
CASSFVQTGNTEAFF
TGTGCCAGCAGTTTCGTACAGACGGGGAACACTGAAGCTTTCTTT
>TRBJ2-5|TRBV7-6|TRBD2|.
CASSLIDPGGRYSETQYF
TGTGCCAGCAGCTTAATAGACCCCGGCGGGAGGTATTCGGAGACCCAGTACTTC
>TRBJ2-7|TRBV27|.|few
CASSIGAVGTYEQYF
TGTGCCAGCAGCATCGGGGCGGTAGGGACCTACGAGCAGTACTTC
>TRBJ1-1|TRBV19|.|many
CASSPPGRTEAFF
TGTGCCAGTAGTCCCCCGGGAAGGACTGAAGCTTTCTTT
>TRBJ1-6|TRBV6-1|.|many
CASTERATGNSPLHF
TGTGCCAGCACCGAGAGAGCCACGGGGAATTCACCCCTCCACTTT
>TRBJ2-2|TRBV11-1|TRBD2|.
CASSLSGLAVVGELFF
TGTGCCAGCAGCTTAAGTGGACTAGCGGTTGTCGGGGAGCTGTTTTTT
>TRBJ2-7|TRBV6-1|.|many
CASRPNWATEQYF
TGTGCCAGCAGACCAAACTGGGCTACCGAGCAGTACTTC
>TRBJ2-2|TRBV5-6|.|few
CASSQGWVWRGSGELFF
TGTGCCAGCAGCCAAGGCTGGGTCTGGAGGGGGTCCGGGGAGCTGTTTTTT